Each of the 12 T cell receptor beta chains below was sequenced from the same sample in a study of human T cells and chemical hapten exposure. One entry per CDR3 protein, called by TCRdb with MiXCR from the RACE reads. Here the sample spans about 100,000 distinct CDR3 sequences, approximately 10% being singletons. The time point: patch test 1, 2 weeks after DPC sensitization. As to treatment: therapeutic diphenylcyclopropenone sensitization with weekly scalp DPC. Sequences were derived from whole blood, sampled in connection with sensitization to the hapten diphenylcyclopropenone (DPC). The receptors shown here come from a woman between 35 and 50 years old with alopecia areata. Some clones in this sample may be carry-over from other donors' samples.

This clonotype was seen only a few times. The chain employs TRBV7-2 and TRBJ1-3; D call uncertain. The CDR3 spans 16 residues. V lost 4 bases to trimming and J lost 3 bases, with 16 bases between them. CDR1 and CDR2 from the germline V gene are SGHTA and FQGNSA. The CDR3 DNA reads as TGTGCCAGCAGCTACCGACAAAGGATTCTTGGAAACACCATATATTTT. It specifies CASSYRQRILGNTIYF.

This clonotype showed up just a few times. This chain connects TRBV7-2 to TRBJ2-7; D uncertain. Germline CDR1 is SGHTA and CDR2 is FQGNSA. The V end lost 0 bases, the J end lost 6 bases, and 12 bases lay between the germline ends. The CDR3 sequence is 14 residues long. The CDR3, as DNA: TGTGCCAGCAGCTTAGCTCTCAGCCCGACCGAGCAGTACTTC. It translates to CASSLALSPTEQYF.

This clonotype showed up many times. The genes are TRBV7-9 and TRBJ2-3, with a tentative D call TRBD2 (5 bases). This CDR3 contains 15 residues. Trimming took off 4 bases at V and 2 bases at J, with 13 bases between the two ends. Germline values: CDR1 SEHNR, CDR2 FQNEAQ (reference sequence). The CDR3 protein is CASSSPGLLTDTQYF. CDR3 nucleotide sequence: TGTGCCAGCAGCTCCCCCGGACTGCTCACAGATACGCAGTATTTT.

This clonotype was seen ten or more times. The chain uses TRBV27 and TRBJ1-2; D not resolved. Trimming removed 5 bases from V and 2 bases from J, with 24 bases in between. The CDR3 consists of 18 residues. Germline-derived CDR1 and CDR2 are MNHEY and SMNVEV (reference sequence). CDR3 sequence reads: CASSPVRPPGTKNYGYTF. In DNA, the CDR3 is TGTGCCAGCAGTCCAGTCCGGCCCCCCGGCACAAAGAACTATGGCTACACCTTC.

This clonotype was recorded a few times. The J gene is TRBJ2-3, the V gene TRBV4-1; D not certain. V dropped 3 bases and J dropped 2 bases, with 24 bases sitting between them. The V gene's germline CDR1 is MGHRA and CDR2 YSYEKL. This CDR3 region has 19 residues. The CDR3 DNA is TGCGCCAGCAGCCAGGCCCCGAGCCCGGGCCCCCGGGCCACAGATACGCAGTATTTT. Amino acid sequence: CASSQAPSPGPRATDTQYF.

This clonotype has at least ten counts. The DNA of the CDR3 is TGCGCCAGCAGCTTGTCAGGCCCCCCCTACGAGCAGTACTTC. Protein: CASSLSGPPYEQYF. The chain joins TRBV5-1 to TRBJ2-7; no clear D gene. Germline values: CDR1 SGHRS, CDR2 YFSETQ. The CDR3 runs 14 residues. With 1 base removed from V and 2 bases from J, the gap between germline ends came to 10 bases.

This clonotype was detected many times. This chain connects TRBV6-2 or TRBV6-3 to TRBJ1-2; 11 nucleotides align to TRBD1. This CDR3 is built from 14 residues. Germline lookup yields CDR1 MNHEY and CDR2 SVGEGT. V gave up 6 bases and J gave up 6 bases; unmatched junction bases: 6. The CDR3 loop is CASRRTGGSNGYTF. DNA for the CDR3: TGTGCCAGCAGAAGGACAGGGGGCTCGAATGGCTACACCTTC.

The rearrangement uses TRBV7-9 and TRBJ2-5; D is possibly TRBD2 (5 bases). The V end was cut by 1 base, the J end by 5 bases, with 11 bases between. The CDR3 consists of 14 residues. Looked up from germline, CDR1 is SEHNR and CDR2 is FQNEAQ (reference sequence). In DNA form, the CDR3 reads TGTGCCAGCAGCTTAGACCAGGAGGTGGAGACCCAGTACTTC. It is translated as CASSLDQEVETQYF.

The sample holds a few counts of this clonotype. The chain combines TRBV7-2 with TRBJ2-7; D is unclear. CDR1 is SGHTA, CDR2 FQGNSA, per germline. The germline V and J ends were trimmed by 1 base and 2 bases, with 12 bases remaining between them. The CDR3 is made up of 15 amino acids. The CDR3: CASSLGLGLAYEQYF. CDR3 in DNA: TGTGCCAGCAGCTTAGGTCTGGGTCTTGCCTACGAGCAGTACTTC.

This clonotype was seen a few times. The chain has TRBV18 and TRBJ2-2, with D uncertain. This CDR3 is 16 amino acids long. Trimming removed 6 bases from V and 0 bases from J, with 14 bases in between. Germline V CDR1 and CDR2: KGHSH, LQKENI. CDR3: CASSPDMLSNTGELFF. DNA of the CDR3: TGTGCCAGCTCGCCTGACATGTTATCGAACACCGGGGAGCTGTTTTTT.

The rearrangement links TRBV30 to TRBJ2-7; no clear D gene. The CDR3 runs 11 residues. Germline V gene sequence: CDR1 GTSNPN, CDR2 SVGIG (reference sequence). The V end was cut by 5 bases, the J end by 5 bases, with 10 bases between. Here the CDR3 reads CAWAPGDEQYF. CDR3 nucleotide sequence: TGTGCCTGGGCCCCTGGCGACGAGCAGTACTTC.

This clonotype was observed a handful of times. This chain uses TRBV29-1 with TRBJ2-3; maybe TRBD1 (6 bases). Trimming removed 7 bases from V and 1 base from J, with 21 bases in between. Germline loops: CDR1 SQVTM, CDR2 ANQGSEA. The CDR3 runs to 16 residues. The CDR3 coding sequence is TGCAGCGCCAATATTCTTCGGGACATAGGCACAGATACGCAGTATTTT. Protein product: CSANILRDIGTDTQYF.